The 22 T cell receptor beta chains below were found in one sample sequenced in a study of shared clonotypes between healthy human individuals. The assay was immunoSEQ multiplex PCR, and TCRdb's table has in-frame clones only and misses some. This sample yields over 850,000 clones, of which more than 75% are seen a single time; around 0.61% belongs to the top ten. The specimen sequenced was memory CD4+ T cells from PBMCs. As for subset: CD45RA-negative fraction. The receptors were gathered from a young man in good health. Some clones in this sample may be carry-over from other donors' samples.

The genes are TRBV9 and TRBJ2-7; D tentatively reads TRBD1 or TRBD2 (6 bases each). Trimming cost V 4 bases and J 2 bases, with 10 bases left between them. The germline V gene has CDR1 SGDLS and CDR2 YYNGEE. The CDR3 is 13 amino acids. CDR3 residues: CASSPGAAYEQYF. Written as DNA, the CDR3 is TGTGCCAGCAGCCCGGGGGCCGCCTACGAGCAGTACTTC.

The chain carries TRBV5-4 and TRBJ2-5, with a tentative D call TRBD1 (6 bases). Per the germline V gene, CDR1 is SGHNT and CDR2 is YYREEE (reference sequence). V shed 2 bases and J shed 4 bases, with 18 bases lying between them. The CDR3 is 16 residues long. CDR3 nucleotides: TGTGCCAGCAGCTTTCTTCAGGGGACCCTAGGAGAGACCCAGTACTTC. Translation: CASSFLQGTLGETQYF.

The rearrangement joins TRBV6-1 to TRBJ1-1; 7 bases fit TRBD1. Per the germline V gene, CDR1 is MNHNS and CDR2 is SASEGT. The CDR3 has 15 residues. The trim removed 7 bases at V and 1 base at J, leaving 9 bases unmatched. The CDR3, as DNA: TGTGCCAGCAAGGGGGCCCTCTGGGCGAACACTGAAGCTTTCTTT. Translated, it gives CASKGALWANTEAFF.

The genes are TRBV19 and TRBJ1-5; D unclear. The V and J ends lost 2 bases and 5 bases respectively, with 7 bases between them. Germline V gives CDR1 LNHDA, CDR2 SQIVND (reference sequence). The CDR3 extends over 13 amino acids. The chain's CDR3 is CASSINFDQPQHF. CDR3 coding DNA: TGTGCCAGTAGTATAAATTTTGATCAGCCCCAGCATTTT.

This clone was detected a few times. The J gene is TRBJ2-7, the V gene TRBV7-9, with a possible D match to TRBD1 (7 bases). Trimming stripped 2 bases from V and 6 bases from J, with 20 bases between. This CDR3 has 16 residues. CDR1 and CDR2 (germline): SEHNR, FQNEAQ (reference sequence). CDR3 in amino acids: CASSLLGGGTVGEQYF. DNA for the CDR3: TGTGCCAGCAGCTTATTAGGGGGCGGGACAGTTGGCGAGCAGTACTTC. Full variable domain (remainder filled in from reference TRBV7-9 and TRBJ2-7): DTGVSQNPRHKITKRGQNVTFRCDPISEHNRLYWYRQTLGQGPEFLTYFQNEAQLEKSRLLSDRFSAERPKGSFSTLEIQRTEQGDSAMYLCASSLLGGGTVGEQYFGPGTRLTVT.

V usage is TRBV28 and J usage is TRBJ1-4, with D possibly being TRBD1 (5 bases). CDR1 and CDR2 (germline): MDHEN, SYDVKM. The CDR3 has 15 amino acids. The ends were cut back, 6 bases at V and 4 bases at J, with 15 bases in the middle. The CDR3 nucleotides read TGTGCCAGCAGCATGGGGGGGAGCCTTAATGAAAAACTGTTTTTT. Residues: CASSMGGSLNEKLFF.

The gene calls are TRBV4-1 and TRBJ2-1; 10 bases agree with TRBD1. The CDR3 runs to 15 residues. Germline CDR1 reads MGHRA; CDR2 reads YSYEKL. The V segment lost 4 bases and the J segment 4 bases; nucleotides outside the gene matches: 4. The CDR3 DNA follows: TGCGCCAGCAGCCTTGGACAGGGGGGGTACAATGAGCAGTTCTTC. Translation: CASSLGQGGYNEQFF.

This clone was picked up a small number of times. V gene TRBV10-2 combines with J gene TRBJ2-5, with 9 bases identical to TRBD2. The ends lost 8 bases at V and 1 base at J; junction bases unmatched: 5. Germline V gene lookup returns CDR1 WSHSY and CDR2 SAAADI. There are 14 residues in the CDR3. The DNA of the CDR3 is TGCGCCAGCCTCCTAGCGGGGATCCAAGAGACCCAGTACTTC. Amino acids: CASLLAGIQETQYF.

The CDR3 loop is CASSPSGSGTDTQYF. In DNA, the CDR3 is TGTGCCAGCAGCCCGAGCGGGAGTGGGACAGATACGCAGTATTTT. The gene calls are TRBV5-4 and TRBJ2-3; 8 bases map to TRBD2. CDR3 length: 15 residues. Germline CDR1 is SGHNT and CDR2 is YYREEE (reference sequence). The trim removed 4 bases at V and 3 bases at J, leaving 7 bases unmatched.

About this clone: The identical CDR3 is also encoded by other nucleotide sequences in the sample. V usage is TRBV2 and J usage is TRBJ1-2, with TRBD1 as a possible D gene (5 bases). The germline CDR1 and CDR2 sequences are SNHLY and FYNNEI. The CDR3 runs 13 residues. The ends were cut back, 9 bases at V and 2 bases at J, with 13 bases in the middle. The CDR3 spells CASKRGENYGYTF. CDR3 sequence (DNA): TGTGCCAGTAAAAGGGGCGAGAACTATGGCTACACCTTC.

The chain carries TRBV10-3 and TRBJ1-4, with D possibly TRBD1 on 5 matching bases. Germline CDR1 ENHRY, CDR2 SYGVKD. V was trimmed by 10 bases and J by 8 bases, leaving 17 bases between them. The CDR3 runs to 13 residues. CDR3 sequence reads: CATKGGSGEKLFF. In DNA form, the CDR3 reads TGTGCCACCAAAGGAGGTTCAGGGGAAAAACTGTTTTTT.

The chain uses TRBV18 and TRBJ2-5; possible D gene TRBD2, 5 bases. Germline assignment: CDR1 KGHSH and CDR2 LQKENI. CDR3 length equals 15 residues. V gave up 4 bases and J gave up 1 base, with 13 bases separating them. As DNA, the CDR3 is TGTGCCAGCTCACTTCTCCGGGGTACCCAAGAGACCCAGTACTTC. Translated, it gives CASSLLRGTQETQYF.

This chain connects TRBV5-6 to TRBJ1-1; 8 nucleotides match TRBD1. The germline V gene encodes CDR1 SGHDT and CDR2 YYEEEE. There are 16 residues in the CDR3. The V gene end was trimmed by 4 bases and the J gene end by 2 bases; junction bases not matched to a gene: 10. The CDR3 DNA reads TGTGCCAGCAGCACGCCGGGACAGGTACAAAACACTGAAGCTTTCTTT. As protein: CASSTPGQVQNTEAFF.

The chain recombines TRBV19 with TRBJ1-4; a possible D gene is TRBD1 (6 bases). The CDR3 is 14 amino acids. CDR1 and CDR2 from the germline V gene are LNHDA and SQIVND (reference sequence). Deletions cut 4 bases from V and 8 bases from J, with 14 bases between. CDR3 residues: CASSRGHPGEKLFF. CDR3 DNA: TGTGCCAGTAGTAGGGGACATCCGGGAGAAAAACTGTTTTTT. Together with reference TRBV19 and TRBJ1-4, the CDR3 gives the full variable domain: DGGITQSPKYLFRKEGQNVTLSCEQNLNHDAMYWYRQDPGQGLRLIYYSQIVNDFQKGDIAEGYSVSREKKESFPLTVTSAQKNPTAFYLCASSRGHPGEKLFFGSGTQLSVL.

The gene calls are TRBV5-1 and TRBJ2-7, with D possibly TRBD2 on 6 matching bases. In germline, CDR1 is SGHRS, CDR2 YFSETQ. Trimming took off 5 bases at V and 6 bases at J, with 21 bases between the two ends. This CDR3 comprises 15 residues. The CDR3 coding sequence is TGCGCCAGCAGACAAACCGGGACTCGAAGGCTCGAGCAGTACTTC. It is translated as CASRQTGTRRLEQYF.

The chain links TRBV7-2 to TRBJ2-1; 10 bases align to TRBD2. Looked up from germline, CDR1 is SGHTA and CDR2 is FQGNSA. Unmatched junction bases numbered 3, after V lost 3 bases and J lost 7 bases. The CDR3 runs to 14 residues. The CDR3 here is CASSLDSGGNEQFF. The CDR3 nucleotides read TGTGCCAGCAGCTTGGATAGCGGGGGGAATGAGCAGTTCTTC.

CDR3 loop: CSVPGQGAEAFF. The CDR3 DNA follows: TGCAGCGTTCCGGGACAGGGAGCTGAAGCTTTCTTT. The chain joins TRBV29-1 to TRBJ1-1, with 9 positions matching TRBD1. V lost 5 bases to trimming and J lost 6 bases; unmatched junction nucleotides: 4. Germline-derived CDR1 and CDR2 are SQVTM and ANQGSEA. The CDR3 loop spans 12 amino acids.

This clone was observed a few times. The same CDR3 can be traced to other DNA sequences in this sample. For the CDR3, the DNA is TGTGCCAGCAGTGCAGGACAGACAAACGCCTACGAGCAGTACTTC. Protein: CASSAGQTNAYEQYF. This chain links TRBV28 with TRBJ2-7; maybe TRBD1 (6 bases). V lost 5 bases, J lost 2 bases, and 16 bases lay in between. This CDR3 has 15 residues. Looked up from germline, CDR1 is MDHEN and CDR2 is SYDVKM.

The CDR3 loop is CASSAPGTSGRETYNEQFF. The DNA of the CDR3 is TGTGCCAGCAGCGCACCCGGGACTAGCGGGAGGGAAACCTACAATGAGCAGTTCTTC. The chain recombines TRBV9 with TRBJ2-1; 16 nucleotides line up with TRBD2. This CDR3 contains 19 residues. The ends lost 3 bases at V and 2 bases at J; junction bases unmatched: 8. Germline-derived CDR1 and CDR2 are SGDLS and YYNGEE.

CDR3: CASSRGGQGVGGYTF. CDR3 DNA: TGTGCCAGCAGCAGAGGCGGGCAGGGGGTAGGTGGCTACACCTTC. J is TRBJ1-2 and V is TRBV7-9; 7 positions match TRBD1. CDR1 SEHNR and CDR2 FQNEAQ come from the germline V gene (reference sequence). The ends lost 5 bases at V and 7 bases at J; junction bases unmatched: 13. The CDR3 has 15 amino acids.

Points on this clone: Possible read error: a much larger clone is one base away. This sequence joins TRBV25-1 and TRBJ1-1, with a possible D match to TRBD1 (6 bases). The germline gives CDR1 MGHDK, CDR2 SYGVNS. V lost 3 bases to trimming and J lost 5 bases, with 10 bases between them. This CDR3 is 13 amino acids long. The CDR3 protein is CASSEQGYTEAFF. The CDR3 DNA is TGTGCCAGCAGTGAGCAGGGGTATACTGAAGCTTTCTTT.

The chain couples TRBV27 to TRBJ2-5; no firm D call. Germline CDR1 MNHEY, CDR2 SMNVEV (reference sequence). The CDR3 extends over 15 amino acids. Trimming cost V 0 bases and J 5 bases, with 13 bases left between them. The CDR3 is CASSLSLVVGETQYF. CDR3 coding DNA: TGTGCCAGCAGTTTATCGTTGGTAGTGGGTGAGACCCAGTACTTC.